Here is one T cell receptor (beta chain) with its context. What it recognizes is unknown. The entry originates in a study of T cells in Graves' hyperthyroidism and ophthalmopathy. Stable disease denoted Graves' hyperthyroidism without ophthalmopathy progression within 18 months. PBMCs were derived from 10 ml fresh peripheral blood. Study-level results: A model of 13 V-J pairs discriminated ophthalmopathy from stable hyperthyroidism. Most clonotypes expanded in thyroid above 0.001 were likewise present in blood.

The source material, RNA transcripts, was used to amplify TCR beta CDR3 regions. First-round RT-PCR of the TCR CDR3 relied on the HTBI primer set. TCRdb reprocessed the multiplex PCR reads via MiXCR and lists one record per CDR3 protein. The sample records 700,000 to 850,000 distinct CDR3 sequences, 30% to 40% being singletons. V lost 9 bases and J 2 bases, leaving 19 bases between the germline ends. This CDR3 has 15 amino acids. Germline CDR1 and CDR2: MDHEN and SYDVKM. The sequenced sample was blood. The V call is TRBV28, the J call TRBJ2-5; tentative D call: TRBD2 (6 bases). This sequence originates from a woman between 35 and 50 years old with Graves' hyperthyroidism. CDR3 nucleotide sequence: TGTGCCAGTGCGGAGGGGAGAACCTATCAAGAGACCCAGTACTTC. This sequence encodes CASAEGRTYQETQYF.